In this sample, the clone carrying this T cell receptor (beta chain) turned up many times. Trimming cost V 6 bases and J 8 bases; bases outside gene matches: 14. The CDR3 extends over 14 amino acids. Germline CDR1 is DFQATT and CDR2 is SNEGSKA (reference sequence). TCRdb used MiXCR to reprocess the RT-PCR reads, holding one entry per CDR3 protein. The data show about 680,000 distinct CDR3 sequences, 11% to 15% seen once. Sequencing used memory CD4+ T cells from blood. The gene calls are TRBV20-1 and TRBJ1-2; 8 bases fit TRBD1. The clonotype originates from a female donor in good health, serving as a healthy control. The CDR3: CSAWEGQGIKGYTF. CDR3 bases: TGCAGTGCCTGGGAAGGACAGGGAATTAAAGGCTACACCTTC.